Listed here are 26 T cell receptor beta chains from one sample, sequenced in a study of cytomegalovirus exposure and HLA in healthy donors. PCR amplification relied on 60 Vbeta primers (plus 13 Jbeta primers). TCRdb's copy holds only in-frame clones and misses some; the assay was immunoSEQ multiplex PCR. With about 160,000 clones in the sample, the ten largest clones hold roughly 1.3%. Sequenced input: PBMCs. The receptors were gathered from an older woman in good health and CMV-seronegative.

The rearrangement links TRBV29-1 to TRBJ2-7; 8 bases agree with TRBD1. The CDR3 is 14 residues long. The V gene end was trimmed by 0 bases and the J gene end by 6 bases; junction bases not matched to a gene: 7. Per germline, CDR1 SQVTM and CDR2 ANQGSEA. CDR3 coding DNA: TGCAGCGTTGAAGAAGGGGGGACAGGTAGCGAGCAGTACTTC. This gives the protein CSVEEGGTGSEQYF.

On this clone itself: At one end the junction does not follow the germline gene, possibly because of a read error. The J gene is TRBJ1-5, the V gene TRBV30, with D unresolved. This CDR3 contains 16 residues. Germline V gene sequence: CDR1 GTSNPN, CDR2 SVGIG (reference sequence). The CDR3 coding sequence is TGTGCCTGGAGTGCCACCGGACTCAGTAGCTATCAGCCCCAGCATTTT. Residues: CAWSATGLSSYQPQHF.

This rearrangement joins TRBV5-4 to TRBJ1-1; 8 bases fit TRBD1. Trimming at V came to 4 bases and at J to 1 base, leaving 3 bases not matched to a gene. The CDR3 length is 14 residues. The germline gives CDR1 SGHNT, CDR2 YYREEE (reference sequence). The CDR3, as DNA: TGTGCCAGCAGCAGAGACAGGGGGAACACTGAAGCTTTCTTT. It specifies CASSRDRGNTEAFF.

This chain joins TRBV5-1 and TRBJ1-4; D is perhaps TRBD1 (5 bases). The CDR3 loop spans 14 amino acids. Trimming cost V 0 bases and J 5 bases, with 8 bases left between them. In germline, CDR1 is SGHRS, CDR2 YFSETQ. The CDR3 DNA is TGCGCCAGCAGCTTGGACGGGGGGAATGAAAAACTGTTTTTT. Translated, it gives CASSLDGGNEKLFF.

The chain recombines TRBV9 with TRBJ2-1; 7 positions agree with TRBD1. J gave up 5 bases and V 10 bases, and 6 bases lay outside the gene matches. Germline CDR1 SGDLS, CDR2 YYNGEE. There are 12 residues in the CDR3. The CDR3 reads CASQGPNNEQFF. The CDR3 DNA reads TGTGCCTCACAGGGGCCAAACAATGAGCAGTTCTTC.

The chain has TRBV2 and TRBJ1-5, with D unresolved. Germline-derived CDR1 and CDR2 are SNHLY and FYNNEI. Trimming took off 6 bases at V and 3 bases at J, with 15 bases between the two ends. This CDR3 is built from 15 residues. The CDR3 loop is CASRGRVGNNQPQHF. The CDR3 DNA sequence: TGTGCCAGCAGGGGGAGGGTCGGCAACAATCAGCCCCAGCATTTT.

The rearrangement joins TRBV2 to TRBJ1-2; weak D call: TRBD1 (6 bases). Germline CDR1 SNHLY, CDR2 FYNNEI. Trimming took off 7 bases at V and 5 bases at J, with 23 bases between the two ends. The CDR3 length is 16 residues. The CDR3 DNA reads TGTGCCAGCACCCCCAGCGGGGGGCCGGGGGGGTATGGCTACACCTTC. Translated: CASTPSGGPGGYGYTF.

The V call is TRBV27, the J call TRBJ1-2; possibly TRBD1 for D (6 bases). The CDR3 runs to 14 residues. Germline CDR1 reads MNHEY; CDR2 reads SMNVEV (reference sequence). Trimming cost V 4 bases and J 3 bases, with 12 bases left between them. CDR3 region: CASSSGQTYYGYTF. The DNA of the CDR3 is TGTGCCAGCAGTTCCGGACAGACCTACTATGGCTACACCTTC.

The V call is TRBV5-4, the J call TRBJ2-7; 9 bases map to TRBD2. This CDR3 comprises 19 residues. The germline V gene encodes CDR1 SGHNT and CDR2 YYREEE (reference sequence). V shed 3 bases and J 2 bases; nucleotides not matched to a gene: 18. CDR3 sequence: CASSYGVAGLVAGAYEQYF. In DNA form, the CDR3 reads TGTGCCAGCAGCTATGGTGTGGCAGGGTTAGTAGCGGGGGCCTACGAGCAGTACTTC.

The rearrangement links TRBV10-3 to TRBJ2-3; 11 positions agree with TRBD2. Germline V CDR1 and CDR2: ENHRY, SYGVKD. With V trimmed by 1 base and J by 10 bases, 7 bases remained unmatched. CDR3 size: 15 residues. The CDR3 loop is CAISELSTSGASQYF. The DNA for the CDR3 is TGTGCCATCAGTGAGTTATCGACTAGCGGGGCCTCGCAGTATTTT.

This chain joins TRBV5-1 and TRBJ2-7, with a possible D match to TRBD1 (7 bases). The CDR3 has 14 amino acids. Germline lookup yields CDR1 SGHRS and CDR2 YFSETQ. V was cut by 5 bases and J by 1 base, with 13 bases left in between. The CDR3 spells CASREGTASYEQYF. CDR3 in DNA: TGCGCCAGCAGGGAGGGGACAGCTTCCTACGAGCAGTACTTC.

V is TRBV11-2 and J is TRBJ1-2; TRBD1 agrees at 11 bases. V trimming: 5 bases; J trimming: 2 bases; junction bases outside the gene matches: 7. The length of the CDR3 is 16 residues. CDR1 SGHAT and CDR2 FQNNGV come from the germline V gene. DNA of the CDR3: TGTGCCAGCAGCCCTACCGGGACAGGGGGGAACTATGGCTACACCTTC. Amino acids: CASSPTGTGGNYGYTF. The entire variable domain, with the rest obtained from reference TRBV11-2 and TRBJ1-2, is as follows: EAGVAQSPRYKIIEKRQSVAFWCNPISGHATLYWYQQILGQGPKLLIQFQNNGVVDDSQLPKDRFSAERLKGVDSTLKIQPAKLEDSAVYLCASSPTGTGGNYGYTFGSGTRLTVV.

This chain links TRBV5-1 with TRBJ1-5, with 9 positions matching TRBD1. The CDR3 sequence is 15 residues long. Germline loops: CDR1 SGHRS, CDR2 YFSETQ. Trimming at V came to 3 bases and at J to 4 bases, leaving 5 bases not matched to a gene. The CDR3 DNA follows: TGCGCCAGCAGCTCAGGGACAGGGTTAAATCAGCCCCAGCATTTT. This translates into CASSSGTGLNQPQHF.

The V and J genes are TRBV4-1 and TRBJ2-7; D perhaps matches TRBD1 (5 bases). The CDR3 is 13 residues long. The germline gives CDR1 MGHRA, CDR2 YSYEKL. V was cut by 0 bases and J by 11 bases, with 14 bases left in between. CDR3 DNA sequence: TGCGCCAGCAGCCAAGAGAAGGACATGCGTAAGTACTTC. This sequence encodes CASSQEKDMRKYF.

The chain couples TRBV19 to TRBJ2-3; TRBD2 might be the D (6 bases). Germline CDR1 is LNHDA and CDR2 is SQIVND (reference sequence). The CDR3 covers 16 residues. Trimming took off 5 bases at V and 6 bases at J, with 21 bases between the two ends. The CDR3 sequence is CASSHRTNARWDTQYF. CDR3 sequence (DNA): TGTGCCAGTAGTCATAGGACTAATGCCCGCTGGGATACGCAGTATTTT.

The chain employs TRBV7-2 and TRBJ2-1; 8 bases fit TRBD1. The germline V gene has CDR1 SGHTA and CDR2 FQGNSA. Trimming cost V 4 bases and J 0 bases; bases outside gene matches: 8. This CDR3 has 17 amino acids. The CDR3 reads CASSSRQGTTSYNEQFF. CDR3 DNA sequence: TGTGCCAGCAGCTCTAGACAGGGGACGACCTCCTACAATGAGCAGTTCTTC.

Here the CDR3 DNA reads TGTGCCAGCAGCCCCCGGGGAGGTCGCAGCTCCTACGAGCAGTACTTC. Amino acids: CASSPRGGRSSYEQYF. V is TRBV5-4 and J is TRBJ2-7; D may be TRBD2 (6 bases). Germline V gene lookup returns CDR1 SGHNT and CDR2 YYREEE (reference sequence). V lost 4 bases to trimming and J lost 0 bases, with 17 bases between them. The length of the CDR3 is 16 residues.

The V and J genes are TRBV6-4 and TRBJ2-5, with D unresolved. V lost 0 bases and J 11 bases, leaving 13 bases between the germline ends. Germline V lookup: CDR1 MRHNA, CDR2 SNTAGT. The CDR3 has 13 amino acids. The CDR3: CASSDSPSSEQYF. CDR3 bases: TGTGCCAGCAGTGACTCCCCCTCTTCGGAGCAGTACTTC.

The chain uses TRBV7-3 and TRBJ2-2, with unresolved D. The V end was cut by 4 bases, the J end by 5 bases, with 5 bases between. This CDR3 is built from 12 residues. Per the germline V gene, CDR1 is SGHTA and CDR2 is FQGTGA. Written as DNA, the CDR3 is TGTGCCAGCAGCTCCACAACCGGGGAGCTGTTTTTT. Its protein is CASSSTTGELFF.

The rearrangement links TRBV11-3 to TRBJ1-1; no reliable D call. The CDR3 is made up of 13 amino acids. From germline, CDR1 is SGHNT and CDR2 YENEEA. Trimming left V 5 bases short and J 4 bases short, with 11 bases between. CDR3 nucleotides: TGTGCCAGCAGCCCGCGCCCCGGCACTGAAGCTTTCTTT. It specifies CASSPRPGTEAFF.

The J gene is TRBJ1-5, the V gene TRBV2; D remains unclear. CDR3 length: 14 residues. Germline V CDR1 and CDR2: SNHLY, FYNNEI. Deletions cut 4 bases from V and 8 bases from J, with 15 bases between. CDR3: CASSGGWTREPQHF. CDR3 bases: TGTGCCAGCAGTGGAGGGTGGACTAGGGAGCCCCAGCATTTT.

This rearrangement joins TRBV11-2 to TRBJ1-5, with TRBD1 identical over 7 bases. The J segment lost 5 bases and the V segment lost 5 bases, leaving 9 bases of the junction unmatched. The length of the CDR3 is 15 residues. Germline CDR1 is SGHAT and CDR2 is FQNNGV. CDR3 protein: CASSPRAGGDQPQHF. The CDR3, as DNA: TGTGCCAGCAGCCCTCGGGCAGGGGGAGATCAGCCCCAGCATTTT.

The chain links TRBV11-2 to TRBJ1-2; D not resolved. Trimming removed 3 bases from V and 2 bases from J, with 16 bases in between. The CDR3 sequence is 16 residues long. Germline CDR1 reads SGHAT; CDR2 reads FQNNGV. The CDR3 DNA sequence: TGTGCCAGCAGCTTCGGTGTTGAGCGACGGAACTATGGCTACACCTTC. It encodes CASSFGVERRNYGYTF.

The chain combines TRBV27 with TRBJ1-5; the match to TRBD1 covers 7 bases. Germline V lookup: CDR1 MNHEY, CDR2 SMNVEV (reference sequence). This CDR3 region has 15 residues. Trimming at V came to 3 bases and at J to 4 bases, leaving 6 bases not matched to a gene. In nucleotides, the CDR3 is TGTGCCAGCAGTTTTGACAGGGTATCGAATCAGCCCCAGCATTTT. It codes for CASSFDRVSNQPQHF.

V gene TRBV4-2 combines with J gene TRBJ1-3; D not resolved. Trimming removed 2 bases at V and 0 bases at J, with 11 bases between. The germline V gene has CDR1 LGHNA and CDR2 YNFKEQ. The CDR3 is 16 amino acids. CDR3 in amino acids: CASSQLSLSSGNTIYF. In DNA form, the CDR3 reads TGTGCCAGCAGCCAACTTTCCCTATCCTCTGGAAACACCATATATTTT.

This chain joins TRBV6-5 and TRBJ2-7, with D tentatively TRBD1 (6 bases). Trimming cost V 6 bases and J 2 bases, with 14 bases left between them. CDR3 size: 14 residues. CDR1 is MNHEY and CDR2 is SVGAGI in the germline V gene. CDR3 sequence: CASSPGWGPYEQYF. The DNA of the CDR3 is TGTGCCAGCAGCCCTGGTTGGGGGCCCTACGAGCAGTACTTC.